These 8 T cell receptor beta chains were sequenced from one sample in a study of blood T cell repertoires in COVID-19. Method: immunoSEQ multiplex PCR; TCRdb's copy keeps in-frame clones and lacks some. There are some 250,000 clones in the sample; around 84% occur only once, and roughly 5% lies in the top ten. Source material: peripheral blood. The receptor set was obtained from a woman aged 55-70 years with COVID-19, enrolled during active disease.

The chain couples TRBV18 to TRBJ2-3; tentative D call: TRBD2 (6 bases). The CDR3 sequence is 15 residues long. Trimming took 1 base from V and 3 from J, leaving 11 bases between them. Germline loops: CDR1 KGHSH, CDR2 LQKENI. The CDR3 reads CASSPRATRTDTQYF. The CDR3 nucleotides read TGTGCCAGCTCACCACGTGCGACTAGGACAGATACGCAGTATTTT.

This clone was observed a handful of times. The chain uses TRBV18 and TRBJ2-7; 10 bases are a match to TRBD1. Unmatched junction bases numbered 6, after V lost 1 base and J lost 6 bases. CDR1 is KGHSH and CDR2 is LQKENI in the germline V gene. This CDR3 spans 15 amino acids. CDR3 region: CASSPRQGASFEQYF. The CDR3 region has the DNA TGTGCCAGCTCACCACGACAGGGGGCCTCTTTCGAGCAGTACTTC.

The rearrangement links TRBV5-1 to TRBJ1-3; 8 bases agree with TRBD1. Germline V gene lookup returns CDR1 SGHRS and CDR2 YFSETQ. The CDR3 runs 14 residues. Losses at the gene ends were 4 bases for V and 3 bases for J; bases not matched to a gene: 3. CDR3: CASSTGQDGNTIYF. CDR3 nucleotide sequence: TGCGCCAGCAGCACGGGACAGGATGGAAACACCATATATTTT.

The chain combines TRBV6-5 with TRBJ2-1; 10 nucleotides match TRBD2. The CDR3 runs 14 residues. Germline assignment: CDR1 MNHEY and CDR2 SVGAGI. Trimming removed 5 bases from V and 12 bases from J; junction bases left unmatched: 10. This chain's CDR3 is CASSTAGGSFGQFF. DNA for the CDR3: TGTGCCAGCAGTACAGCGGGAGGGTCCTTCGGGCAGTTCTTC.

This chain joins TRBV6-1 and TRBJ2-2, with D perhaps TRBD2 (6 bases). This CDR3 contains 15 residues. Germline CDR1 is MNHNS and CDR2 is SASEGT. V was shortened by 1 base and J by 7 bases, with 13 bases between the two germline ends. CDR3 loop: CASSEVSGEIGELFF. CDR3 sequence (DNA): TGTGCCAGCAGTGAAGTGTCGGGGGAGATCGGGGAGCTGTTTTTT.

The chain uses TRBV2 and TRBJ2-5, with 9 bases aligning to TRBD2. Per germline, CDR1 SNHLY and CDR2 FYNNEI. There are 13 residues in the CDR3. V gave up 9 bases and J gave up 3 bases; unmatched junction bases: 5. The CDR3 loop is CARRLAAKETQYF. In DNA form, the CDR3 reads TGTGCCAGAAGACTAGCGGCAAAAGAGACCCAGTACTTC.

The V gene is TRBV9, the J gene TRBJ1-6, with 8 bases aligning to TRBD1. Germline CDR1 SGDLS, CDR2 YYNGEE. The CDR3 loop spans 16 amino acids. Trimming at V came to 4 bases and at J to 8 bases, leaving 11 bases not matched to a gene. CDR3 sequence: CASSPRTGLGDSPLHF. The CDR3 region has the DNA TGTGCCAGCAGCCCGAGGACAGGGCTAGGGGATTCACCCCTCCACTTT.

The chain links TRBV15 to TRBJ2-7; 9 bases are shared with TRBD2. Germline trimming cut 4 bases from V and 4 bases from J; bases unmatched to any gene: 5. Germline V gene data show CDR1 as LNHNV and CDR2 as YYDKDF (reference sequence). The CDR3 loop spans 14 amino acids. In nucleotides, the CDR3 is TGTGCCACCAGCACTCTAGCGGGAATGTACGAGCAGTACTTC. Amino acid sequence: CATSTLAGMYEQYF.